This entry lists 30 T cell receptor beta chains sequenced from one sample in a study of T cells in Graves' hyperthyroidism and ophthalmopathy. RNA transcripts provided the source from which TCR beta CDR3 regions were amplified. HTBI primers were used for first-round RT-PCR of the TCR CDR3. TCRdb re-called the multiplex PCR reads through MiXCR, storing one row per CDR3 protein. The sample comprises 700,000 to 850,000 distinct CDR3 sequences, around a third of which are singletons, and about a third rests with the top ten. Specimen: blood. These receptors all come from a woman between 40 and 50 years old with Graves' hyperthyroidism.

This chain joins TRBV6-1 and TRBJ1-1, with TRBD1 as a possible D gene (6 bases). This CDR3 is built from 14 residues. The germline V gene encodes CDR1 MNHNS and CDR2 SASEGT. V was clipped by 8 bases and J by 7 bases, with 20 bases between them. CDR3 residues: CASRSQAGVIEAFF. The CDR3 DNA sequence: TGTGCCAGCCGAAGCCAAGCAGGGGTTATTGAAGCTTTCTTT.

This clonotype showed up many times. V and J are TRBV15 and TRBJ2-5; D call uncertain. This CDR3 has 15 residues. The V gene's germline CDR1 is LNHNV and CDR2 YYDKDF (reference sequence). Trimming cost V 4 bases and J 1 base, with 13 bases left between them. CDR3 sequence reads: CATSTDMGFQETQYF. In DNA, the CDR3 is TGTGCCACCAGCACAGATATGGGGTTCCAAGAGACCCAGTACTTC.

This clonotype came up many times. The chain recombines TRBV19 with TRBJ1-2; the D gene is possibly TRBD1 (5 bases). The CDR3 length is 15 residues. Per the germline V gene, CDR1 is LNHDA and CDR2 is SQIVND (reference sequence). V gave up 5 bases and J gave up 3 bases, with 16 bases separating them. The CDR3 DNA follows: TGTGCCAGTAGTCCAGCGTCGGGAGGGGACTATGGCTACACCTTC. This codes for CASSPASGGDYGYTF.

This clonotype has more than one count but fewer than ten. CDR3 coding DNA: TGCAGCGTTGGTGGGCTAGCGGAGGGACCCCCCTACGAGCAGTACTTC. Its translation: CSVGGLAEGPPYEQYF. The chain employs TRBV29-1 and TRBJ2-7, with 7 bases that match TRBD2. This CDR3 contains 16 residues. V lost 4 bases, J lost 2 bases, and 14 bases stayed unmatched. Germline CDR1 is SQVTM and CDR2 is ANQGSEA.

This clonotype was detected ten times or more. The CDR3 DNA reads TGTGCCAGTATTCGGACAGGGAGGGGCCAGCCCCAGCATTTT. This sequence encodes CASIRTGRGQPQHF. The chain joins TRBV19 to TRBJ1-5; the match to TRBD1 covers 8 bases. Trimming took 7 bases from V and 7 from J; bases not matched to a gene: 9. The CDR3 covers 14 residues. The germline V gene has CDR1 LNHDA and CDR2 SQIVND (reference sequence).

The V gene is TRBV7-2, the J gene TRBJ2-7, with TRBD2 identical over 9 bases. V lost 8 bases and J lost 3; bases outside the gene matches: 2. This CDR3 is built from 12 residues. The germline gives CDR1 SGHTA, CDR2 FQGNSA. The CDR3 sequence is CASWTSVYEQYF. As DNA, the CDR3 is TGTGCCAGCTGGACTAGCGTCTACGAGCAGTACTTC.

The chain combines TRBV2 with TRBJ1-1; a possible D gene is TRBD1 (5 bases). V shed 7 bases and J shed 4 bases, with 22 bases lying between them. The CDR3 sequence is 16 residues long. Germline V gene sequence: CDR1 SNHLY, CDR2 FYNNEI. Written as DNA, the CDR3 is TGTGCCAGCACTGTCAGGGAGAGGGGACGAGGCACTGAAGCTTTCTTT. This translates into CASTVRERGRGTEAFF.

This clonotype was observed a few times. The rearrangement uses TRBV12-3 or TRBV12-4 and TRBJ1-2, with TRBD1 identical over 8 bases. This CDR3 comprises 13 residues. With 7 bases clipped from V and 7 bases from J, the junction kept 8 bases outside the gene matches. The CDR3 sequence is CASTPGGRGGYTF. DNA for the CDR3: TGTGCCAGCACTCCAGGGGGCCGGGGTGGCTACACCTTC.

This clonotype was recorded at least ten times. This chain's CDR3 is CATEFGNTIYF. CDR3 bases: TGTGCCACCGAATTCGGAAACACCATATATTTT. The rearrangement links TRBV2 to TRBJ1-3; D not resolved. The ends were cut back, 10 bases at V and 4 bases at J, with 8 bases in the middle. There are 11 residues in the CDR3. The germline V gene has CDR1 SNHLY and CDR2 FYNNEI.

Concerning this clonotype itself: A clone one base away is much larger, so this may be a read error. The CDR3 here is CAISSGTNQPQHF. CDR3 nucleotides: TGTGCCATCAGTTCAGGCACTAATCAGCCCCAGCATTTT. This chain connects TRBV10-3 to TRBJ1-5; D uncertain. The CDR3 has 13 residues. V lost 5 bases, J lost 4 bases, and 9 bases lay in between. In germline, CDR1 is ENHRY, CDR2 SYGVKD.

V usage is TRBV28 and J usage is TRBJ2-5; D gene ambiguous. The V gene's germline CDR1 is MDHEN and CDR2 SYDVKM. The CDR3 is 13 residues long. V was trimmed by 5 bases and J by 2 bases, leaving 9 bases between them. Here the CDR3 reads CASSTGPQETQYF. The CDR3 DNA sequence: TGTGCCAGCAGTACGGGCCCTCAAGAGACCCAGTACTTC. The whole variable domain, filled in from reference TRBV28 and TRBJ2-5, reads DVKVTQSSRYLVKRTGEKVFLECVQDMDHENMFWYRQDPGLGLRLIYFSYDVKMKEKGDIPEGYSVSREKKERFSLILESASTNQTSMYLCASSTGPQETQYFGPGTRLLVL.

The chain employs TRBV5-1 and TRBJ1-1; TRBD1 aligns across 10 bases. Germline CDR1 is SGHRS and CDR2 is YFSETQ. The CDR3 runs 16 residues. The trim removed 4 bases at V and 1 base at J, leaving 7 bases unmatched. The CDR3 DNA reads TGCGCCAGCAGCCTATTGACAGGGGGCTCGAACACTGAAGCTTTCTTT. Its translation: CASSLLTGGSNTEAFF. The full variable domain, in which reference TRBV5-1 and TRBJ1-1 provide the parts outside the CDR3, is KAGVTQTPRYLIKTRGQQVTLSCSPISGHRSVSWYQQTPGQGLQFLFEYFSETQRNKGNFPGRFSGRQFSNSRSEMNVSTLELGDSALYLCASSLLTGGSNTEAFFGQGTRLTVV.

V usage is TRBV20-1 and J usage is TRBJ2-1, with TRBD2 matching over 11 bases. The V and J ends lost 6 bases and 9 bases, in that order; junction bases with no gene match: 10. Looked up from germline, CDR1 is DFQATT and CDR2 is SNEGSKA (reference sequence). The CDR3 extends over 14 amino acids. The CDR3 protein is CSADTSGSGGEQFF. CDR3 coding DNA: TGCAGTGCAGATACTAGCGGGAGTGGGGGTGAGCAGTTCTTC.

In DNA, the CDR3 is TGTGCCAGCAGCCTCCGAGCTAGGGACACTGAAGCTTTCTTT. Its translation is CASSLRARDTEAFF. The chain carries TRBV12-3 or TRBV12-4 and TRBJ1-1; D gene uncertain. The CDR3 covers 14 residues. V dropped 6 bases and J dropped 3 bases, with 14 bases sitting between them.

Comments on this clonotype: This could be a read error, since a much larger clone is one nucleotide away. The chain employs TRBV20-1 and TRBJ2-7, with D unresolved. V gave up 5 bases and J gave up 4 bases, with 9 bases separating them. This CDR3 spans 11 amino acids. From germline, CDR1 is DFQATT and CDR2 SNEGSKA (reference sequence). CDR3 bases: TGCAGTGCTGGAGCCATATACGAGCAGTACTTC. As protein: CSAGAIYEQYF.

This clonotype was observed a handful of times. This chain links TRBV6-2 or TRBV6-3 with TRBJ2-7, with 9 bases aligning to TRBD1. The V and J ends lost 7 bases and 3 bases, in that order; junction bases with no gene match: 10. The CDR3 has 15 residues. Germline V gene sequence: CDR1 MNHEY, CDR2 SVGEGT. Here the CDR3 reads CASNSPGTGIYEQYF. The CDR3, as DNA: TGTGCCAGCAATTCACCTGGGACAGGGATCTACGAGCAGTACTTC.

This rearrangement joins TRBV28 to TRBJ2-6; the D is unclear. The CDR3 is 20 amino acids. The germline V and J ends were trimmed by 1 base and 0 bases, with 19 bases remaining between them. Germline loops: CDR1 MDHEN, CDR2 SYDVKM. The CDR3 bases are TGTGCCAGCAGTTTATTCCTCACAGCCGAGGACGCCTCTGGGGCCAACGTCCTGACTTTC. Its protein is CASSLFLTAEDASGANVLTF.

V is TRBV15 and J is TRBJ1-5; D not resolved. CDR3 length: 14 amino acids. Germline CDR1 is LNHNV and CDR2 is YYDKDF (reference sequence). Trimming removed 5 bases from V and 6 bases from J, with 14 bases in between. The CDR3 sequence is CATSSGRGIQPQHF. CDR3 nucleotides: TGTGCCACCAGCTCTGGGAGAGGGATTCAGCCCCAGCATTTT.

The chain joins TRBV20-1 to TRBJ1-4; tentative D call: TRBD1 (6 bases). The V and J ends lost 1 base and 7 bases respectively, with 19 bases between them. The CDR3 is 16 amino acids. Per germline, CDR1 DFQATT and CDR2 SNEGSKA (reference sequence). The CDR3 region has the DNA TGCAGTGCTAGAGGAACCGGGGGACATAGTATTGAAAAACTGTTTTTT. Residues: CSARGTGGHSIEKLFF.

The gene calls are TRBV7-2 and TRBJ2-7; 7 bases align to TRBD2. The J call may not be correct, given that the DNA end is closer to TRBJ2-1. Germline V CDR1 and CDR2: SGHTA, FQGNSA. CDR3 size: 15 residues. The CDR3 loop is CASSLGDYYSNEQFF. CDR3 bases: TGTGCCAGCAGCTTAGGGGACTACTATAGCAATGAGCAGTTCTTC.

This clonotype was counted ten times or more. V usage is TRBV20-1 and J usage is TRBJ2-2; maybe TRBD1 (6 bases). Germline V CDR1 and CDR2: DFQATT, SNEGSKA (reference sequence). The ends were cut back, 3 bases at V and 3 bases at J, with 14 bases in the middle. The CDR3 has 15 amino acids. The chain's CDR3 is CSASGQGSDTGELFF. As DNA, the CDR3 is TGCAGTGCTAGCGGGCAGGGGTCCGACACCGGGGAGCTGTTTTTT.

This clonotype has a count of ten or more. V usage is TRBV7-2 and J usage is TRBJ1-2, with 7 bases lining up with TRBD1. Trimming at V came to 5 bases and at J to 5 bases, leaving 11 bases not matched to a gene. The germline gives CDR1 SGHTA, CDR2 FQGNSA. This CDR3 comprises 15 residues. DNA for the CDR3: TGTGCCAGCAGCGCCTATGGACAGGAGCATTATGGCTACACCTTC. This translates into CASSAYGQEHYGYTF.

Concerning this clonotype itself: A much more abundant neighbour one base away suggests this may be a read error. Likely a read error: the CDR3 ends without its conserved phenylalanine or tryptophan. The genes are TRBV20-1 and TRBJ2-7, with 11 bases aligning to TRBD2. The CDR3 is 15 amino acids. Germline V gene data show CDR1 as DFQATT and CDR2 as SNEGSKA (reference sequence). V was pared by 4 bases and J by 0 bases, with 5 bases of the junction left unmatched. CDR3 sequence (DNA): TGCAGTGCTACCTTAACTAGCGGGAGCTCCTACGAGCAGTACCTC. It is translated as CSATLTSGSSYEQYL.

A remark on this clonotype: Being one base from a much bigger clone, this may be a read error. The rearrangement links TRBV7-6 to TRBJ1-2, with D uncertain. Germline CDR1 and CDR2: SGHVS and FNYEAQ. Deletions cut 5 bases from V and 1 base from J, with 14 bases between. CDR3 size: 15 residues. The DNA of the CDR3 is TGTGCCAGCAGCGCCGAGGCAGCGTTTAACTATGGCTACACCTTC. Protein: CASSAEAAFNYGYTF.

On this clonotype itself: A much larger clone differs by one base, so this may be a read error. The V gene is TRBV7-9, the J gene TRBJ1-3; D gene uncertain. The CDR3 has 16 amino acids. Germline V gene lookup returns CDR1 SEHNR and CDR2 FQNEAQ (reference sequence). The CDR3 sequence: CANSLDRSYSGNTIYF. The CDR3 nucleotides are TGTGCCAACAGCTTAGACCGTAGTTACTCTGGAAACACCATATATTTT.

J is TRBJ1-1 and V is TRBV7-2; TRBD1 matches 11 bases. Trimming removed 5 bases from V and 3 bases from J; junction bases left unmatched: 11. The CDR3 loop spans 17 amino acids. CDR1 and CDR2 (germline): SGHTA, FQGNSA. Here the CDR3 reads CASSGTDRGLRDTEAFF. CDR3 DNA sequence: TGTGCCAGCAGCGGAACGGACAGGGGGCTTAGGGACACTGAAGCTTTCTTT.

CDR3 residues: CASSDRTSGSQNTQYF. In DNA, the CDR3 is TGTGCCAGCAGTGACCGGACTAGCGGGAGTCAAAATACGCAGTATTTT. This chain connects TRBV2 to TRBJ2-3; 13 nucleotides match TRBD2. Germline V CDR1 and CDR2: SNHLY, FYNNEI. J lost 7 bases, V lost 3 bases, and 7 bases had no gene match. This CDR3 spans 16 amino acids.

This clonotype was found many times. V gene TRBV7-6 combines with J gene TRBJ1-1; D remains ambiguous. Germline loops: CDR1 SGHVS, CDR2 FNYEAQ. V lost 1 base, J lost 3 bases, and 9 bases lay in between. The CDR3 has 14 residues. DNA of the CDR3: TGTGCCAGCAGCTTAGAACGGGGATACACTGAAGCTTTCTTT. Protein sequence: CASSLERGYTEAFF.

The chain is built from TRBV5-8 and TRBJ2-7, with D maybe TRBD2 (6 bases). Germline values: CDR1 SGHTS, CDR2 YDEGEE. This CDR3 contains 14 residues. Between the trimmed V and J ends, which lost 4 bases and 4 bases, there was a span of 15 bases. The CDR3 region is CASSDLVGGYEQYF. CDR3 nucleotides: TGTGCCAGCAGCGACCTCGTAGGAGGGTACGAGCAGTACTTC.

With regard to this clonotype: Given a much more abundant clone one base away, this may be a read error. The chain links TRBV5-1 to TRBJ2-5; the D gene is possibly TRBD2 (6 bases). Germline V gene sequence: CDR1 SGHRS, CDR2 YFSETQ. CDR3 length equals 14 residues. DNA for the CDR3: TGCGCCAACAGCTTGGAGGGAGGACAAGAGACCCAGTACTTC. This translates into CANSLEGGQETQYF.